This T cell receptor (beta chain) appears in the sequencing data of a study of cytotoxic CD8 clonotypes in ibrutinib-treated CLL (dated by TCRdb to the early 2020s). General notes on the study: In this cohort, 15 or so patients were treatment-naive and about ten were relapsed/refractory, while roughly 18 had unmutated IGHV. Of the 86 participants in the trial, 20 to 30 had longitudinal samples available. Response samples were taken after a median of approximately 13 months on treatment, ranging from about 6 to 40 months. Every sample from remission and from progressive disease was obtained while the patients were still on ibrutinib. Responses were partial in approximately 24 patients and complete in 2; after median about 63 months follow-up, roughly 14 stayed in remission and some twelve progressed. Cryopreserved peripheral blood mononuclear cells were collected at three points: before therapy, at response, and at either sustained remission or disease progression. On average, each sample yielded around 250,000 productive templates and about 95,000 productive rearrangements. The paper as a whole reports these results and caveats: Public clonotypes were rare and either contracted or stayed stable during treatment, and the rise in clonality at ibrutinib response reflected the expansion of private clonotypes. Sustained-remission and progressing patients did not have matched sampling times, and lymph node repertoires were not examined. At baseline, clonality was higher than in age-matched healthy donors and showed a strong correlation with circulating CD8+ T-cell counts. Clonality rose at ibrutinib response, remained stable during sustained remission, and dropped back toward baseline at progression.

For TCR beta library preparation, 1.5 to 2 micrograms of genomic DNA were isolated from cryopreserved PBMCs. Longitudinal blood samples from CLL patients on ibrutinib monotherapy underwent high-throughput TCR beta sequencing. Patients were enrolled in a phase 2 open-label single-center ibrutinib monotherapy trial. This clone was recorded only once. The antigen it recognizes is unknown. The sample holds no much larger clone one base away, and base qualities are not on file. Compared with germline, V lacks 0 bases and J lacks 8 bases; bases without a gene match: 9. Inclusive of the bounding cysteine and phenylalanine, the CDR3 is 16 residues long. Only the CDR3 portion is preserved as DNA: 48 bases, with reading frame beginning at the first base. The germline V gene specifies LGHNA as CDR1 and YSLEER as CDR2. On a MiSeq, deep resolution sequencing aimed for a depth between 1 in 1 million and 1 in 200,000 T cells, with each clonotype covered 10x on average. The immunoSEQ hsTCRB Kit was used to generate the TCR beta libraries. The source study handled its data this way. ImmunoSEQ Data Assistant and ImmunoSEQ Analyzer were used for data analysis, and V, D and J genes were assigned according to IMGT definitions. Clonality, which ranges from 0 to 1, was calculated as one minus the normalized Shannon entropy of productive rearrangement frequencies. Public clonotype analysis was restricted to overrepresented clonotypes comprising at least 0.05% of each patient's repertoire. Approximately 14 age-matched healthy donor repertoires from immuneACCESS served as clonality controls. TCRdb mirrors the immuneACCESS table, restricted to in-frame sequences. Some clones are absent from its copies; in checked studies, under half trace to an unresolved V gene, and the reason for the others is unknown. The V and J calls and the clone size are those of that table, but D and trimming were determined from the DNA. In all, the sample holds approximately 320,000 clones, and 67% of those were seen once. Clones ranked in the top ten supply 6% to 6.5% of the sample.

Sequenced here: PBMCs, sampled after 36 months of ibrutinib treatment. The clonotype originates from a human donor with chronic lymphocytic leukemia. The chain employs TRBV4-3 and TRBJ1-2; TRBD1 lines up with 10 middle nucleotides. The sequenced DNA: TGCGCCAGCAGCCAAGAGGGGACAGGGGTCCGCCGCGGCTACACCTTC. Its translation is CASSQEGTGVRRGYTF.